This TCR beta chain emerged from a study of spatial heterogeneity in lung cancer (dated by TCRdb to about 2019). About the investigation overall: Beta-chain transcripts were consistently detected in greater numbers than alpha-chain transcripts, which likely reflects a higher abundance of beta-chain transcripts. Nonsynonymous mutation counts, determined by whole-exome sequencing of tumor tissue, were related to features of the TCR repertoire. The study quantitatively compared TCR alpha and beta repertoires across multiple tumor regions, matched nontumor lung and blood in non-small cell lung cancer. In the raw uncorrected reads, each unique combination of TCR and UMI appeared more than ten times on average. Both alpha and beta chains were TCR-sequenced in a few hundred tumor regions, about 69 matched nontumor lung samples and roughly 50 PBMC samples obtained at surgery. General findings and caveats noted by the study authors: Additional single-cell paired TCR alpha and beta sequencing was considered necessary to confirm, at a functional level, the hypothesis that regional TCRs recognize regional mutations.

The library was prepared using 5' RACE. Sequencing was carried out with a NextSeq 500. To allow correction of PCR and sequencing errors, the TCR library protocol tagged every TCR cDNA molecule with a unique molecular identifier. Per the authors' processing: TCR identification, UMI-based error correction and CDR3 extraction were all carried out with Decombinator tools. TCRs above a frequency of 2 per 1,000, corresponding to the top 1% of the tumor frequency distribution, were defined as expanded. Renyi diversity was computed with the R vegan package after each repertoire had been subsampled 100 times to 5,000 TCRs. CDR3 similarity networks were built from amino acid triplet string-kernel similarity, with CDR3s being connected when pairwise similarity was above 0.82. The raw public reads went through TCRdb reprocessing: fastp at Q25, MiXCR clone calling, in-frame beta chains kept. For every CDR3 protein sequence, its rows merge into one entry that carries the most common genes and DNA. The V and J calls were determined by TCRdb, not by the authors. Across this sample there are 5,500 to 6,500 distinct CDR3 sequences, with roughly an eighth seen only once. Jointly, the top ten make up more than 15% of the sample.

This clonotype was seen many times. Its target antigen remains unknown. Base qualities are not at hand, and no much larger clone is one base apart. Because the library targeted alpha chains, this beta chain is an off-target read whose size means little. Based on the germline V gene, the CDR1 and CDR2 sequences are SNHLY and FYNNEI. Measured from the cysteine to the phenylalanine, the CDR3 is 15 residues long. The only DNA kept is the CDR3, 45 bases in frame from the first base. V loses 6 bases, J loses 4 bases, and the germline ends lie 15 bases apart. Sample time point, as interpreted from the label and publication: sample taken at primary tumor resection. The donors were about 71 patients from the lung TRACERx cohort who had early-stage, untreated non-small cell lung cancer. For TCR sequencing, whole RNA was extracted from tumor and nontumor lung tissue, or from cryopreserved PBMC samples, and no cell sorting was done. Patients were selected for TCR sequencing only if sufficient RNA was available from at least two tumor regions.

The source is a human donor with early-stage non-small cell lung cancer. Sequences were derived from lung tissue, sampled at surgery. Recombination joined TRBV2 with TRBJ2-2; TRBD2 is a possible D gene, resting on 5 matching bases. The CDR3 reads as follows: CASRTLRGATGELFF. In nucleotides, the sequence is TGTGCCAGCAGGACCCTCCGGGGAGCCACCGGGGAGCTGTTTTTT.